These T cell receptor beta chains were read from a single sample in a study of shared T cell receptors in the human thymus. Some clones are missing from TCRdb's copy, which holds only in-frame ones; the method was immunoSEQ multiplex PCR. The data show about 380,000 clones, over 90% seen once. Sequenced sample: thymocytes. All receptors come from a human donor. Both conserved end residues are part of each CDR3. Fields, in order: J gene, clone size, D gene, V gene, CDR3 protein, CDR3 DNA. A D gene is named only where the DNA matches it firmly. Clone size appears in some rows only: once, few, many, or a class for an expanded clone.

>TRBJ2-1|-|-|TRBV5-4
CASSSSPYNEQFF
TGTGCCAGCAGTTCCTCACCCTACAATGAGCAGTTCTTC
>TRBJ2-1|-|TRBD2|TRBV19
CASSKLAAYNEQFF
TGTGCCAGTAGTAAACTAGCGGCCTACAATGAGCAGTTCTTC
>TRBJ2-3|-|TRBD1|TRBV7-9
CASSLRATGTLTDTQYF
TGTGCCAGCAGCTTAAGAGCGACAGGGACCCTCACAGATACGCAGTATTTT
>TRBJ2-2|-|-|TRBV7-7
CASSSRGSSGEGDTGELFF
TGTGCCAGCAGCTCCCGAGGGAGTAGCGGAGAGGGGGACACCGGGGAGCTGTTTTTT
>TRBJ2-1|-|TRBD2|TRBV28
CASSWGGYFSYNEQFF
TGTGCCAGCAGTTGGGGGGGATACTTTTCCTACAATGAGCAGTTCTTC
>TRBJ2-3|-|TRBD2|TRBV27
CASSFLPAGEGTDTQYF
TGTGCCAGCAGTTTTCTTCCAGCGGGAGAGGGGACAGATACGCAGTATTTT
>TRBJ1-2|-|-|TRBV14
CASSQDGYGYTF
TGTGCCAGCAGCCAAGACGGATATGGCTACACCTTC
>TRBJ1-2|-|TRBD1|TRBV10-1
CASGRTGGNYGYTF
TGCGCCAGCGGCCGTACAGGGGGCAACTATGGCTACACCTTC
>TRBJ1-5|-|-|TRBV29-1
CSVEVFGGEPQHF
TGCAGCGTTGAAGTATTCGGAGGGGAGCCCCAGCATTTT
>TRBJ2-1|-|TRBD2|TRBV2
CASSSTHPSGRLNNEQFF
TGTGCCAGCAGTTCCACCCACCCTAGCGGGAGATTGAACAATGAGCAGTTCTTC
>TRBJ1-1|-|-|TRBV25-1
CASSEYRREGKGSTEAFF
TGTGCCAGCAGTGAATATCGGCGGGAGGGGAAGGGGAGCACTGAAGCTTTCTTT
>TRBJ1-1|-|-|TRBV2
CASRVDRSEAFF
TGTGCCAGCAGGGTCGATCGATCTGAAGCTTTCTTT
>TRBJ2-1|-|TRBD2|TRBV5-6
CASSFLAGEVPEQFF
TGTGCCAGCAGCTTTCTAGCGGGAGAGGTCCCTGAGCAGTTCTTC
>TRBJ2-4|once|TRBD2|TRBV19
CASGPGLAYIQYF
TGTGCCAGTGGCCCGGGACTAGCTTACATTCAGTACTTC
>TRBJ2-2|-|-|TRBV4-2
CASSSRQMRSTGELFF
TGTGCCAGCAGCTCCCGACAAATGCGGAGCACCGGGGAGCTGTTTTTT
>TRBJ1-5|-|TRBD1|TRBV6-1
CASSEALRGLNQPQHF
TGTGCCAGCAGTGAAGCGCTGAGGGGGCTTAATCAGCCCCAGCATTTT
>TRBJ2-3|-|TRBD2|TRBV12-5
CASGPSGASTDTQYF
TGTGCTAGTGGCCCTAGCGGGGCTAGCACAGATACGCAGTATTTT
>TRBJ1-2|few|TRBD1|TRBV9
CASSVPGGEGYTF
TGTGCCAGCAGCGTCCCAGGGGGAGAGGGCTACACCTTC
>TRBJ2-3|-|-|TRBV10-1
CASSEYWSTQYF
TGCGCCAGCAGTGAATATTGGAGTACGCAGTATTTT
>TRBJ2-4|-|-|TRBV5-1
CASSFYGEGPPNAKNIQYF
TGCGCCAGCAGCTTTTATGGCGAGGGACCGCCGAACGCCAAAAACATTCAGTACTTC
>TRBJ2-3|-|-|TRBV12-5
CASGFGFNTDTQYF
TGTGCTAGTGGTTTCGGATTTAACACAGATACGCAGTATTTT
>TRBJ2-7|-|TRBD1|TRBV29-1
CSGGDRGPYEQYF
TGCAGCGGTGGGGACAGGGGCCCCTACGAGCAGTACTTC
>TRBJ2-7|-|-|TRBV28
CASSSQGQASSYEQYF
TGTGCCAGCAGTTCCCAAGGGCAGGCGAGCTCCTACGAGCAGTACTTC
>TRBJ2-4|once|-|TRBV25-1
CASSEGARTKSIQYF
TGTGCCAGCAGTGAAGGGGCACGGACTAAAAGCATTCAGTACTTC
>TRBJ2-7|-|TRBD1|TRBV5-1
CASSPPGQGYEQYF
TGCGCCAGCAGCCCGCCGGGACAGGGTTACGAGCAGTACTTC
>TRBJ2-7|-|-|TRBV5-1
CASSLGMGTYEQYF
TGCGCCAGCAGCTTGGGAATGGGAACCTACGAGCAGTACTTC
>TRBJ2-3|-|-|TRBV6-5
CASTPRRGSSDTQYF
TGTGCCAGCACCCCCAGACGAGGGAGTTCAGATACGCAGTATTTT
>TRBJ2-5|-|-|TRBV28
CASTPSADGLEETQYF
TGTGCCAGCACTCCCTCGGCGGATGGGCTGGAAGAGACCCAGTACTTC
>TRBJ2-5|-|TRBD1|TRBV27
CASSPGQGEETQYF
TGTGCCAGCAGTCCCGGACAGGGGGAAGAGACCCAGTACTTC
>TRBJ2-6|-|TRBD1|TRBV19
CASTTGTGLAGANVLTF
TGTGCCAGTACTACGGGGACAGGGTTAGCTGGGGCCAACGTCCTGACTTTC
>TRBJ1-1|-|-|TRBV7-5
CVRISDRGNTEAFF
TGTGTCAGAATCTCGGACAGGGGGAACACTGAAGCTTTCTTT
>TRBJ1-3|-|-|TRBV7-2
CASSYDRLNSLPGNTIYF
TGTGCCAGCAGCTATGACAGGTTAAACTCCCTCCCGGGAAACACCATATATTTT
>TRBJ2-1|-|TRBD2|TRBV6-7
CASTLFRGTSEENEQFF
TGTGCCAGCACCTTATTTAGAGGGACTAGCGAGGAAAATGAGCAGTTCTTC
>TRBJ2-5|-|-|TRBV23-1
CASSRETQYF
TGCGCCAGCAGTCGGGAGACCCAGTACTTC
>TRBJ1-1|-|TRBD1|TRBV11-2
CASSSGQGGTEAFF
TGTGCCAGCAGCTCGGGACAGGGTGGGACTGAAGCTTTCTTT
>TRBJ2-7|-|TRBD2|TRBV6-5
CASSYSRESSYEQYF
TGTGCCAGCAGTTACTCGCGGGAGAGCTCCTACGAGCAGTACTTC
>TRBJ2-7|-|-|TRBV6-5
CAGTEGCYYEQYF
TGTGCCGGGACTGAGGGGTGTTACTACGAGCAGTACTTC
>TRBJ2-7|once|-|TRBV14
CASSQEDRDYEQYF
TGTGCCAGCAGCCAAGAGGACAGAGACTACGAGCAGTACTTC
>TRBJ1-4|-|-|TRBV7-2
CASSFDKAPGRDNEKLFF
TGTGCCAGCAGCTTTGATAAGGCGCCGGGCCGGGATAATGAAAAACTGTTTTTT
>TRBJ1-4|-|TRBD1|TRBV15
CATSEEESTGEGANEKLFF
TGTGCCACCAGCGAGGAGGAAAGCACAGGGGAAGGGGCTAATGAAAAACTGTTTTTT
>TRBJ2-3|-|-|TRBV4-1
CASSRPYWGLLDTQYF
TGCGCCAGCAGCCGGCCTTATTGGGGCCTGCTCGATACGCAGTATTTT